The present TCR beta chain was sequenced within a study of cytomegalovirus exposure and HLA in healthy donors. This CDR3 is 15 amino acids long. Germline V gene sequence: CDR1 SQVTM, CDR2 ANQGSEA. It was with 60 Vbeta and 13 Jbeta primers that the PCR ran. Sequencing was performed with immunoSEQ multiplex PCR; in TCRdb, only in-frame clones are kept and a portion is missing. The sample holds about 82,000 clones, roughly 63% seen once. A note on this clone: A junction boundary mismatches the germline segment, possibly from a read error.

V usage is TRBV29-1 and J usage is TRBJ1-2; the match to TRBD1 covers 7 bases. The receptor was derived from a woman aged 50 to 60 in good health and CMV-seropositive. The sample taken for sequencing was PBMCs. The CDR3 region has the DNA TGCGGCGTCATACAGGGGCTCGGTGCAAACTATGGCTACACCTTC. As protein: CGVIQGLGANYGYTF.